These 21 T cell receptor beta chains were sequenced from one sample in a study of TIL therapy for anti-PD-1-resistant metastatic lung cancer. The libraries were made with immunoSEQ v3. Repertoires were generated with immunoSEQ multiplex PCR, while TCRdb's copy carries only in-frame clones and drops some. The sample holds approximately 11,000 clones; 58% are singletons and the top ten take 6% to 8%. The time point is: pre-treatment sample, taken before nivolumab and TIL therapy. The tumor samples were excised metastases, mostly pleural nodules or supraclavicular lymph nodes. The sequencing used tumor tissue, collected at baseline. The receptors here all came from a person aged 25 to 79 with non-small cell lung cancer.

The chain employs TRBV6-5 and TRBJ2-3; TRBD2 matches at 8 bases. CDR3 size: 15 residues. The trim removed 7 bases at V and 1 base at J, leaving 7 bases unmatched. Looked up from germline, CDR1 is MNHEY and CDR2 is SVGAGI. DNA of the CDR3: TGTGCCAGCACCGTAGCGGGATCGGGCACAGATACGCAGTATTTT. Translating gives CASTVAGSGTDTQYF.

The genes are TRBV5-1 and TRBJ1-1; no clear D. Germline lookup yields CDR1 SGHRS and CDR2 YFSETQ. The CDR3 contains 15 residues. The V gene lost 0 bases and the J gene lost 1 base, with 10 bases spanning the gap. In nucleotides, the CDR3 is TGCGCCAGCAGCTTGGCAGCGCACCCGAACACTGAAGCTTTCTTT. It encodes CASSLAAHPNTEAFF.

The V gene is TRBV27, the J gene TRBJ2-3, with D possibly TRBD2 on 5 matching bases. Deletions cut 5 bases from V and 10 bases from J, with 22 bases between. This CDR3 has 15 amino acids. Looked up from germline, CDR1 is MNHEY and CDR2 is SMNVEV (reference sequence). The CDR3 here is CASSRFFGGREAQYF. DNA for the CDR3: TGTGCCAGCAGTCGCTTTTTTGGCGGGCGAGAGGCGCAGTATTTT.

This sequence joins TRBV11-2 and TRBJ2-7; D may be TRBD2 (6 bases). This CDR3 is 13 amino acids long. Germline lookup yields CDR1 SGHAT and CDR2 FQNNGV. V lost 5 bases to trimming and J lost 2 bases, with 10 bases between them. CDR3 amino acids: CASSLVAAYEQYF. CDR3 in DNA: TGTGCCAGCAGCCTAGTAGCGGCCTACGAGCAGTACTTC.

By proportion, this clone is medium-sized. The V call is TRBV2, the J call TRBJ2-7, with 9 bases matching TRBD1. Germline CDR1 SNHLY, CDR2 FYNNEI. The CDR3 is made up of 15 amino acids. J was trimmed by 3 bases and V by 5 bases; bases with no gene match: 8. CDR3 DNA sequence: TGTGCCAGCAGTCCCGGGACAGGGATTCACTACGAGCAGTACTTC. As protein: CASSPGTGIHYEQYF.

A few counts support this clone. J is TRBJ2-7 and V is TRBV7-8; 10 bases are shared with TRBD2. Looked up from germline, CDR1 is SGHVS and CDR2 is FQNEAQ. Unmatched junction bases numbered 8, after V lost 0 bases and J lost 12 bases. The CDR3 covers 14 residues. The CDR3: CASSLAGLAGEVYF. CDR3 sequence (DNA): TGTGCCAGCAGCTTAGCTGGCCTAGCGGGAGAGGTGTACTTC.

This sequence joins TRBV19 and TRBJ1-5; a weak D match, TRBD1 (6 bases). From germline, CDR1 is LNHDA and CDR2 SQIVND (reference sequence). Trimming removed 5 bases from V and 7 bases from J, with 18 bases in between. This CDR3 comprises 15 residues. DNA for the CDR3: TGTGCCAGTAGTCCCCTACAGGGTACCCTACAGCCCCAGCATTTT. Protein sequence: CASSPLQGTLQPQHF.

This clone was detected once. V and J are TRBV18 and TRBJ1-1; 7 nucleotides match TRBD1. Unmatched junction bases numbered 14, after V lost 6 bases and J lost 1 base. Looked up from germline, CDR1 is KGHSH and CDR2 is LQKENI. The length of the CDR3 is 17 residues. CDR3 residues: CASSLGRGRVRNTEAFF. CDR3 nucleotide sequence: TGTGCCAGCTCCCTAGGGAGGGGGCGAGTAAGGAACACTGAAGCTTTCTTT.

The chain carries TRBV28 and TRBJ1-2, with no clear D. V lost 6 bases and J 6 bases, leaving 11 bases between the germline ends. Germline CDR1 MDHEN, CDR2 SYDVKM. This CDR3 region has 12 residues. DNA for the CDR3: TGTGCCAGCAGGAATACAGTGGATGGCTACACCTTC. As protein: CASRNTVDGYTF.

This chain connects TRBV18 to TRBJ2-7; TRBD2 matches at 7 bases. CDR1 and CDR2 (germline): KGHSH, LQKENI. This CDR3 is built from 13 residues. Trimming cost V 5 bases and J 3 bases; bases outside gene matches: 4. The chain's CDR3 is CASSDLAVYEQYF. The CDR3 nucleotides are TGTGCCAGCTCAGATCTAGCGGTCTACGAGCAGTACTTC.

This sequence joins TRBV10-3 and TRBJ1-2; D is perhaps TRBD1 (5 bases). V was trimmed by 0 bases and J by 3 bases, leaving 8 bases between them. The CDR3 is made up of 14 amino acids. CDR1 is ENHRY and CDR2 is SYGVKD in the germline V gene. The CDR3, as DNA: TGTGCCATCAGTGAGTCCGGGACCGACTATGGCTACACCTTC. Its translation is CAISESGTDYGYTF.

The count of this clone is one. The CDR3 region is CASSIRQGAAEAFF. The DNA for the CDR3 is TGTGCCAGTAGTATAAGACAGGGTGCGGCTGAAGCTTTCTTT. This chain connects TRBV19 to TRBJ1-1; 7 bases line up with TRBD1. The CDR3 extends over 14 amino acids. Germline V gene data show CDR1 as LNHDA and CDR2 as SQIVND (reference sequence). J was trimmed by 6 bases and V by 2 bases; bases with no gene match: 6.

The chain carries TRBV27 and TRBJ2-1; 8 nucleotides agree with TRBD1. V gave up 3 bases and J gave up 2 bases; unmatched junction bases: 3. The CDR3 is 15 residues long. CDR1 MNHEY and CDR2 SMNVEV come from the germline V gene (reference sequence). The CDR3 coding sequence is TGTGCCAGCAGTTTTACAGGGGGGACCTACAATGAGCAGTTCTTC. Protein product: CASSFTGGTYNEQFF.

The rearrangement joins TRBV15 to TRBJ2-7; D not certain. This CDR3 region has 14 residues. The V gene lost 0 bases and the J gene lost 7 bases, with 13 bases spanning the gap. Germline CDR1 reads LNHNV; CDR2 reads YYDKDF (reference sequence). CDR3 sequence: CATSRDFPSGEQYF. CDR3 in DNA: TGTGCCACCAGCAGAGATTTCCCAAGTGGGGAGCAGTACTTC.

The chain links TRBV19 to TRBJ2-5; D tentatively reads TRBD1 or TRBD2 (5 bases each). Germline V gives CDR1 LNHDA, CDR2 SQIVND (reference sequence). Trimming removed 8 bases at V and 1 base at J, with 8 bases between. The length of the CDR3 is 12 residues. CDR3 coding DNA: TGTGCCAGTGGGGGTATCCAAGAGACCCAGTACTTC. Translation: CASGGIQETQYF.

This clone is medium-sized by share. The chain combines TRBV15 with TRBJ1-2; TRBD1 is a possible D gene (5 bases). The CDR3 totals 15 residues. V shed 0 bases and J shed 3 bases, with 11 bases lying between them. Germline CDR1 is LNHNV and CDR2 is YYDKDF (reference sequence). CDR3 sequence reads: CATSRDLSGYYGYTF. The CDR3, as DNA: TGTGCCACCAGCAGAGATTTATCAGGGTACTATGGCTACACCTTC.

This clone is judged large. The gene calls are TRBV7-9 and TRBJ1-3; 7 nucleotides line up with TRBD1. The germline gives CDR1 SEHNR, CDR2 FQNEAQ (reference sequence). Germline trimming cut 6 bases from V and 4 bases from J; bases unmatched to any gene: 6. This CDR3 has 14 residues. This CDR3 reads CASRGTDAGNTIYF. CDR3 DNA sequence: TGTGCCAGCAGGGGGACAGACGCCGGAAACACCATATATTTT.

This clone has a handful of counts. The J gene is TRBJ1-3, the V gene TRBV5-8; D ambiguous. The germline V gene encodes CDR1 SGHTS and CDR2 YDEGEE. This CDR3 spans 12 amino acids. With 7 bases removed from V and 1 base from J, the gap between germline ends came to 6 bases. CDR3 protein: CASGRSGNTIYF. The CDR3 DNA sequence: TGTGCCAGCGGCAGATCTGGAAACACCATATATTTT.

V and J are TRBV3-1 (or the pseudogene TRBV3-2) and TRBJ2-7; weak D call: TRBD2 (6 bases). The CDR3 consists of 14 residues. Germline lookup yields CDR1 LGHDT and CDR2 YNNKEL (reference sequence). The V end was cut by 0 bases, the J end by 2 bases, with 8 bases between. The CDR3 sequence is CASSQDRTTYEQYF. The CDR3 DNA reads TGTGCCAGCAGCCAAGATAGGACTACCTACGAGCAGTACTTC.

This clone was seen only a few times. The gene calls are TRBV7-6 and TRBJ1-6; D might be TRBD1 (5 bases). The CDR3 loop spans 15 amino acids. The V and J ends lost 5 bases and 9 bases respectively, with 17 bases between them. CDR1 SGHVS and CDR2 FNYEAQ come from the germline V gene. The CDR3 spells CASSQAGTGGSPLHF. The CDR3 nucleotides are TGTGCCAGCAGCCAAGCCGGGACTGGGGGTTCACCCCTCCACTTT.

In this sample, this clone turned up a few times. The V and J genes are TRBV7-9 and TRBJ2-7; 10 nucleotides line up with TRBD1. Trimming took 1 base from V and 2 from J; bases not matched to a gene: 2. Germline CDR1 SEHNR, CDR2 FQNEAQ (reference sequence). This CDR3 has 15 amino acids. The CDR3 here is CASSLDGTGAYEQYF. In DNA form, the CDR3 reads TGTGCCAGCAGCTTAGATGGGACAGGGGCCTACGAGCAGTACTTC.